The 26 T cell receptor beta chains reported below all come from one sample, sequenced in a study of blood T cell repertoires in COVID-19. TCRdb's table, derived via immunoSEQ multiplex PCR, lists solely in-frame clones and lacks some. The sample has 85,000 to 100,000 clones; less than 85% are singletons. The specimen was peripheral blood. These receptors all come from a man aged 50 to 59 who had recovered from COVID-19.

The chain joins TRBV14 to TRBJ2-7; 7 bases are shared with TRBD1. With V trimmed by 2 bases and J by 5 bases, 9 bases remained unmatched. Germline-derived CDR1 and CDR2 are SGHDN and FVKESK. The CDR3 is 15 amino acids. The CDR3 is CASSQIHRGLDEQYF. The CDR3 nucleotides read TGTGCCAGCAGCCAAATCCACAGGGGATTGGACGAGCAGTACTTC.

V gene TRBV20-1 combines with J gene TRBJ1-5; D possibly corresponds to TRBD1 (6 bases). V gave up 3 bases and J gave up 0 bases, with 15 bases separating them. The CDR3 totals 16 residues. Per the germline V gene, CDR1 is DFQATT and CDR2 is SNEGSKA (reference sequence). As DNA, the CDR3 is TGCAGTGCTAGTTTGGGGGCCAGCCTTAGCAATCAGCCCCAGCATTTT. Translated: CSASLGASLSNQPQHF.

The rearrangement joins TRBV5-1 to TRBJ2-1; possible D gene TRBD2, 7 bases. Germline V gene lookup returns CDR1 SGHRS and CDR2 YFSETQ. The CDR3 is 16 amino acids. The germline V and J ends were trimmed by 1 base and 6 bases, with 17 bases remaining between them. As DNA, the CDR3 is TGCGCCAGCAGCTTGCTCGGCGGGGGCCTCCTCAATGAGCAGTTCTTC. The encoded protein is CASSLLGGGLLNEQFF. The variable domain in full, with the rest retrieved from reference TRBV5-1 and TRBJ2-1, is KAGVTQTPRYLIKTRGQQVTLSCSPISGHRSVSWYQQTPGQGLQFLFEYFSETQRNKGNFPGRFSGRQFSNSRSEMNVSTLELGDSALYLCASSLLGGGLLNEQFFGPGTRLTVL.

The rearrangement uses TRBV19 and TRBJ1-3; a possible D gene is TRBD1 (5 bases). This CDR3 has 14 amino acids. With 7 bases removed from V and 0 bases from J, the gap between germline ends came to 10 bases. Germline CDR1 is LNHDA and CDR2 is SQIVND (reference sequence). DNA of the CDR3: TGTGCCAGTATTCGGACAAGCTCTGGAAACACCATATATTTT. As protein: CASIRTSSGNTIYF.

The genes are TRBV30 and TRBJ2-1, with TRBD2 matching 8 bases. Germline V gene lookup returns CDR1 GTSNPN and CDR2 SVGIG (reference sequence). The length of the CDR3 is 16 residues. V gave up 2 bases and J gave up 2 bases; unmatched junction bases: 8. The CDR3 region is CAWSPGGAGAYNEQFF. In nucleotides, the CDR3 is TGTGCCTGGAGTCCCGGGGGAGCGGGGGCCTACAATGAGCAGTTCTTC.

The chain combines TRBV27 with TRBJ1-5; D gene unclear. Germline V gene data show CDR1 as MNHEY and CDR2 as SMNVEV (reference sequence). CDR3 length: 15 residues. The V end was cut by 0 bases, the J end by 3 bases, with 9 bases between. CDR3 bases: TGTGCCAGCAGTTTATCAGGCGGGTTCAATCAGCCCCAGCATTTT. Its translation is CASSLSGGFNQPQHF.

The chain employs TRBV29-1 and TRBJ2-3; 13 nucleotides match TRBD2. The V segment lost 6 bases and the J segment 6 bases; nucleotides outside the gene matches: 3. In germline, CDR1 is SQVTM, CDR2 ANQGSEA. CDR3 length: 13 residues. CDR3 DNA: TGCAGCGTCTGGACTAGCGGGAGCGATACGCAGTATTTT. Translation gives CSVWTSGSDTQYF.

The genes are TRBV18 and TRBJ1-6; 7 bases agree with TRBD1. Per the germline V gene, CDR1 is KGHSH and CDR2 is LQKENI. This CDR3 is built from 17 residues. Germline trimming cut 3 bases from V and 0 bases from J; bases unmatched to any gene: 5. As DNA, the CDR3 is TGTGCCAGCTCACCCGTAAACAGGGGCTCCTATAATTCACCCCTCCACTTT. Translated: CASSPVNRGSYNSPLHF.

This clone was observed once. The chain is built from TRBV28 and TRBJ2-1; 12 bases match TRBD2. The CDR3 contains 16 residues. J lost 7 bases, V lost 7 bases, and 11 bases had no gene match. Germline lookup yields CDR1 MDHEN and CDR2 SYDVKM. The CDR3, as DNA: TGTGCCAGCAAAAGGACTAGCGGGACCCGTTGGAATGAGCAGTTCTTC. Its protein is CASKRTSGTRWNEQFF.

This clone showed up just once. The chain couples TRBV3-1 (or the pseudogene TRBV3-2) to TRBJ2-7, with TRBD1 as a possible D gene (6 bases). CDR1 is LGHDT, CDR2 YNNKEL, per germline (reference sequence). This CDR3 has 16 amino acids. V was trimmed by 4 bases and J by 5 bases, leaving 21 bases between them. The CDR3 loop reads CASSRGTRGRANEQYF. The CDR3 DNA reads TGTGCCAGCAGCCGAGGGACCAGGGGACGTGCCAACGAGCAGTACTTC.

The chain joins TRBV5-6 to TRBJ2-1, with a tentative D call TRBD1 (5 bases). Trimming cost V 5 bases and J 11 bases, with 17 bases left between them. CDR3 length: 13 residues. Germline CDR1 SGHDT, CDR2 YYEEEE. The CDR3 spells CASSPSKGNQQFF. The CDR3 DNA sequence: TGTGCCAGCAGTCCAAGTAAGGGGAATCAGCAGTTCTTC.

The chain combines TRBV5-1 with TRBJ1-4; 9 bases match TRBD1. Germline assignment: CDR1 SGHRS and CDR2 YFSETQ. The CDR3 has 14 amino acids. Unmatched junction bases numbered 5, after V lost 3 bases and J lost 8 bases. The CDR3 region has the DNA TGCGCCAGCAGCTCGGGACAGGGCGGGGAAAAACTGTTTTTT. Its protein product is CASSSGQGGEKLFF.

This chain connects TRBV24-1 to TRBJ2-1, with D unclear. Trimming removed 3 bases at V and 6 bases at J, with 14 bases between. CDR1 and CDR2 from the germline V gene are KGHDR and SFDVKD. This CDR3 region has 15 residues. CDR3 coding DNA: TGTGCCACCAGTGATGCCGGTAGCCTAGGCAATGAGCAGTTCTTC. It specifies CATSDAGSLGNEQFF.

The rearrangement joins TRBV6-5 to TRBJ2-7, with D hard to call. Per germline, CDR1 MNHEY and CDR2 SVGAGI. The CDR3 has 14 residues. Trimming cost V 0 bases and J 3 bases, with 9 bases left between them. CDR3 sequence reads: CASSYSPDIYEQYF. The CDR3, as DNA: TGTGCCAGCAGTTACTCGCCAGATATCTACGAGCAGTACTTC.

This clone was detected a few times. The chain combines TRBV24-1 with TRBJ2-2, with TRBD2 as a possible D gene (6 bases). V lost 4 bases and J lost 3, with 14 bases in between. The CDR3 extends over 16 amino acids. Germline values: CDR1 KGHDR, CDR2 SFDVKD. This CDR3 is CATSDLRDSDTGELFF. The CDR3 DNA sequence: TGTGCCACCAGTGACCTCCGGGACTCGGACACCGGGGAGCTGTTTTTT.

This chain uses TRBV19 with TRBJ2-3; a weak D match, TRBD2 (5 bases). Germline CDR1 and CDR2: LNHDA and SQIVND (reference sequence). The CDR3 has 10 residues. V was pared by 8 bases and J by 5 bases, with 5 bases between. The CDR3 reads CASEGDTQYF. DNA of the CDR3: TGTGCCAGTGAGGGAGATACGCAGTATTTT.

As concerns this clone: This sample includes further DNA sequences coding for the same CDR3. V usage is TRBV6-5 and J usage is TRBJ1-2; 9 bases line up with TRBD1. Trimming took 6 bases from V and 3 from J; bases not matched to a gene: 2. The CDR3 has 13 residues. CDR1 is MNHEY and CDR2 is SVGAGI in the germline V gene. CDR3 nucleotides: TGTGCCAGCAGGGGGACAGGGCACTATGGCTACACCTTC. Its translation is CASRGTGHYGYTF.

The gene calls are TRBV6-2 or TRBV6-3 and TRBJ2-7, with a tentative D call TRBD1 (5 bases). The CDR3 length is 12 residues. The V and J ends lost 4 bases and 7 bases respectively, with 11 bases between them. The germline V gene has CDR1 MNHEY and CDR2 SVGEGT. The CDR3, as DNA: TGTGCCAGCAGTTCGGACACCCTGGAGCAGTACTTC. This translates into CASSSDTLEQYF.

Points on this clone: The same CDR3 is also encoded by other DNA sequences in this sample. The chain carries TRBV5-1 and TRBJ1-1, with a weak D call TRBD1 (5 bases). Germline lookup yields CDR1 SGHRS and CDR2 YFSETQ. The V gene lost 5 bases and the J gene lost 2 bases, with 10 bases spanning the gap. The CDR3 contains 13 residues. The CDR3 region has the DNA TGCGCCAGCAGTTTAGGGGTTAACACTGAAGCTTTCTTT. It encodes CASSLGVNTEAFF.

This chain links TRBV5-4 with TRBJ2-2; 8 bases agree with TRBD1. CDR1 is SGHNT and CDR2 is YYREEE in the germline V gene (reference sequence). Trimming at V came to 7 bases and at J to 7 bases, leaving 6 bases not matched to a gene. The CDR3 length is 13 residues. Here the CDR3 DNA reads TGTGCCAGCGTGGGACAGGCGGACGGGGAGCTGTTTTTT. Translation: CASVGQADGELFF.

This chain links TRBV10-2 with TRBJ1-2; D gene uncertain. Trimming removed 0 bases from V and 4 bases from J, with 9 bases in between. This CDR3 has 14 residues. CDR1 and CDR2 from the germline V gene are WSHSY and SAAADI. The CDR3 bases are TGCGCCAGCAGTGAGTCGTGGGGAGCCTATGGCTACACCTTC. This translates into CASSESWGAYGYTF.

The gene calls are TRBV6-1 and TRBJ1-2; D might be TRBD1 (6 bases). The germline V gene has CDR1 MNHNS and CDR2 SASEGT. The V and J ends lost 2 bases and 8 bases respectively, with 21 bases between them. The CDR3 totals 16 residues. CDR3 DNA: TGTGCCAGCAGTGAATCCCCCTTGGCTGGGGGCTACGGCTACACCTTC. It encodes CASSESPLAGGYGYTF.

CDR3 in DNA: TGTGCCAGCAGCCCGCACCCGGGACAGGACACTTACAACTTATCCTACAATGAGCAGTTCTTC. This translates into CASSPHPGQDTYNLSYNEQFF. The genes are TRBV21-1 and TRBJ2-1; the table's D call TRBD1 went unverified against the DNA. TRBV21-1 is assigned pseudogene status. The CDR3 has 21 residues.

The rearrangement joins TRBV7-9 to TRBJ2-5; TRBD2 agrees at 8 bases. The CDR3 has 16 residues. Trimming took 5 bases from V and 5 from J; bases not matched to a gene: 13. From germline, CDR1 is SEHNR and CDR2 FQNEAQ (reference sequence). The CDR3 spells CASSRLGGRTEETQYF. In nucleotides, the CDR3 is TGTGCCAGCAGCCGCCTGGGCGGGAGGACCGAGGAGACCCAGTACTTC.

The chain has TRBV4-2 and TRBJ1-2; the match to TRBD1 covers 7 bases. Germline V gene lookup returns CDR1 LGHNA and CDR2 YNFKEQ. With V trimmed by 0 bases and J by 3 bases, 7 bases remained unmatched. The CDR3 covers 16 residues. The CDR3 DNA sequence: TGTGCCAGCAGCCAAGAGACTGGCAGGGGGGACTATGGCTACACCTTC. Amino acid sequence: CASSQETGRGDYGYTF.

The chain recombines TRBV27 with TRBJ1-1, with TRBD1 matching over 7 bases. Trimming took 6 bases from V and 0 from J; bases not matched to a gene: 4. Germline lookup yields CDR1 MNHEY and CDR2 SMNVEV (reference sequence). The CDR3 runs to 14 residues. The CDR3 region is CASRAGQLNTEAFF. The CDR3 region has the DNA TGTGCCAGCAGGGCGGGACAGTTGAACACTGAAGCTTTCTTT.